The source of this T cell receptor beta chain is a study of spatial heterogeneity in lung cancer. Every TCR cDNA molecule carried a tag that served as a unique molecular identifier. TCRdb analysed the 5' RACE reads with MiXCR anew, one entry per CDR3 protein. The sample holds 7,000 or so distinct CDR3 sequences, around 7% seen once. In this sample, this clonotype turned up many times. This beta chain came through as a stray read in a library set up for alpha chains, and its size says little. V dropped 6 bases and J dropped 4 bases, with 24 bases sitting between them. This CDR3 spans 16 amino acids. Germline V CDR1 and CDR2: DFQATT, SNEGSKA (reference sequence). Time point defined: sample taken at primary tumor resection. Whole RNA was taken from tumor, nontumor lung or frozen PBMC; it was then sequenced unsorted. The donor population consisted of some 72 patients with untreated, early-stage non-small cell lung cancer.

The source of this sequence is a male donor with early-stage non-small cell lung cancer. This chain joins TRBV20-1 and TRBJ2-5; tentative D call: TRBD1 (6 bases). The sequencing here drew on PBMCs, taken at surgery. The CDR3 reads CSATYLRGSGRETQYF. For the CDR3, the DNA is TGCAGTGCGACGTATCTCAGGGGATCGGGCCGAGAGACCCAGTACTTC.